The rows below give T cell receptor beta chains drawn from one sample of a study of T-cell reconstitution after alpha-beta-depleted transplantation in children. TCRdb independently ran MiXCR on the PCR reads; one entry per CDR3 protein. The profile covers about 420,000 distinct CDR3 sequences, with under 20% appearing a single time and around 30% taken by the ten largest. This sample comprised PBMCs, mostly from graft donor cells, obtained 360 days after TCRalphabeta/CD19-depleted stem cell transplant. The source of these receptors is a boy in the first two years of life who had a stem cell transplant for Wiskott-Aldrich syndrome, so the T cells may come from the graft donor. CDR3s include the opening cysteine and the closing phenylalanine or tryptophan. The order of the fields is V gene, D gene, J gene, clone size, CDR3 protein, CDR3 DNA. D genes are given only for firm matches. Expanded clones get a size class; other rows say once, few or many, or leave the size out.

v_gene: TRBV11-3
d_gene: NA
j_gene: TRBJ2-2
abundance: few
CDR3aa: CASSSLGTNTGELFF
CDR3nt: TGTGCCAGCAGCTCTTTAGGGACCAACACCGGGGAGCTGTTTTTT

v_gene: TRBV19
d_gene: NA
j_gene: TRBJ1-5
abundance: NA
CDR3aa: CASSIERFYQPQHF
CDR3nt: TGTGCCAGTAGTATAGAACGGTTTTATCAGCCCCAGCATTTT

v_gene: TRBV6-5
d_gene: NA
j_gene: TRBJ2-3
abundance: NA
CDR3aa: CASSYSGSTDTQYF
CDR3nt: TGTGCCAGCAGTTACTCTGGGAGTACAGATACGCAGTATTTT

v_gene: TRBV7-9
d_gene: TRBD2
j_gene: TRBJ2-2
abundance: few
CDR3aa: CASSPLAVPTGELFF
CDR3nt: TGTGCCAGCAGCCCTCTAGCGGTCCCCACCGGGGAGCTGTTTTTT

v_gene: TRBV14
d_gene: TRBD1
j_gene: TRBJ2-3
abundance: few
CDR3aa: CASSQGGGHTQYF
CDR3nt: TGTGCCAGCAGCCAAGGAGGGGGCCATACGCAGTATTTT

v_gene: TRBV10-3
d_gene: TRBD2
j_gene: TRBJ2-3
abundance: NA
CDR3aa: CAISLLAGGQDTQYF
CDR3nt: TGTGCCATCAGTCTACTCGCGGGGGGCCAAGATACGCAGTATTTT

v_gene: TRBV5-1
d_gene: TRBD1
j_gene: TRBJ2-1
abundance: NA
CDR3aa: CASSRPGTGTSSYNEQFF
CDR3nt: TGCGCCAGCAGCCGTCCCGGGACAGGGACGAGCTCCTACAATGAGCAGTTCTTC

v_gene: TRBV9
d_gene: TRBD2
j_gene: TRBJ2-1
abundance: few
CDR3aa: CASSSRTSGRAAYNEQFF
CDR3nt: TGTGCCAGCAGCTCTCGGACTAGCGGGAGGGCGGCCTACAATGAGCAGTTCTTC

v_gene: TRBV10-3
d_gene: NA
j_gene: TRBJ2-3
abundance: NA
CDR3aa: CAVVGETSTDTQYF
CDR3nt: TGTGCCGTCGTGGGGGAGACTAGCACAGATACGCAGTATTTT

v_gene: TRBV18
d_gene: TRBD1
j_gene: TRBJ2-7
abundance: NA
CDR3aa: CASSLLDRASVEQYF
CDR3nt: TGTGCCAGCTCACTACTGGACAGGGCGTCCGTCGAGCAGTACTTC

v_gene: TRBV6-5
d_gene: NA
j_gene: TRBJ2-3
abundance: few
CDR3aa: CASSYLGSSTDTQYF
CDR3nt: TGTGCCAGCAGTTATCTCGGGAGTAGCACAGATACGCAGTATTTT

v_gene: TRBV3-1
d_gene: NA
j_gene: TRBJ1-6
abundance: few
CDR3aa: CASSRRDHSPLHF
CDR3nt: TGTGCCAGCAGCCGCAGGGACCATTCACCCCTCCACTTT

v_gene: TRBV5-1
d_gene: TRBD1
j_gene: TRBJ2-2
abundance: few
CDR3aa: CASSSIWRQGKLFF
CDR3nt: TGCGCCAGCAGCTCGATTTGGAGACAGGGAAAGCTGTTTTTT

v_gene: TRBV5-1
d_gene: TRBD1
j_gene: TRBJ2-4
abundance: NA
CDR3aa: CASSLTYRGAKGIQYF
CDR3nt: TGCGCCAGCAGCCTGACTTACAGGGGAGCCAAGGGCATTCAGTACTTC

v_gene: TRBV12-3/TRBV12-4
d_gene: NA
j_gene: TRBJ2-1
abundance: many
CDR3aa: CASSFIWLNEQFF
CDR3nt: TGTGCCAGCAGTTTTATTTGGTTGAATGAGCAGTTCTTC

v_gene: TRBV18
d_gene: TRBD2
j_gene: TRBJ2-7
abundance: few
CDR3aa: CASSPRTSGGLAYEQYF
CDR3nt: TGTGCCAGCTCACCCCGGACTAGCGGGGGGCTTGCCTACGAGCAGTACTTC

v_gene: TRBV5-1
d_gene: TRBD2
j_gene: TRBJ2-1
abundance: NA
CDR3aa: CASSIISGAYNEQFF
CDR3nt: TGCGCCAGCAGCATAATTAGCGGGGCATACAATGAGCAGTTCTTC

v_gene: TRBV25-1
d_gene: NA
j_gene: TRBJ2-7
abundance: few
CDR3aa: CASSEGGPEQYF
CDR3nt: TGTGCCAGCAGTGAGGGGGGACCCGAGCAGTACTTC

v_gene: TRBV7-2
d_gene: NA
j_gene: TRBJ2-2
abundance: many
CDR3aa: CASSFFTGELFF
CDR3nt: TGTGCCAGCAGCTTTTTCACCGGGGAGCTGTTTTTT

v_gene: TRBV29-1
d_gene: TRBD1
j_gene: TRBJ2-2
abundance: few
CDR3aa: CSVKRETGGIWELFF
CDR3nt: TGCAGCGTAAAACGGGAGACAGGGGGGATCTGGGAGCTGTTTTTT

v_gene: TRBV6-2/TRBV6-3
d_gene: NA
j_gene: TRBJ2-6
abundance: NA
CDR3aa: CASSYSRSSGANVLTF
CDR3nt: TGTGCCAGCAGTTACTCCCGGTCCTCTGGGGCCAACGTCCTGACTTTC

v_gene: TRBV12-3/TRBV12-4
d_gene: NA
j_gene: TRBJ2-2
abundance: NA
CDR3aa: CASSLIANTGELFF
CDR3nt: TGTGCCAGCAGTTTAATAGCGAACACCGGGGAGCTGTTTTTT

v_gene: TRBV30
d_gene: NA
j_gene: TRBJ1-4
abundance: NA
CDR3aa: CAWSQGAGGEKLFF
CDR3nt: TGTGCCTGGAGCCAGGGTGCGGGTGGTGAAAAACTGTTTTTT

v_gene: TRBV18
d_gene: TRBD1
j_gene: TRBJ1-4
abundance: few
CDR3aa: CASSPRGPDEKLFF
CDR3nt: TGTGCCAGCTCACCAAGGGGGCCGGATGAAAAACTGTTTTTT

v_gene: TRBV5-1
d_gene: NA
j_gene: TRBJ2-7
abundance: many
CDR3aa: CASSLEAFSYEQYF
CDR3nt: TGCGCCAGCAGCTTGGAGGCCTTCTCCTACGAGCAGTACTTC

v_gene: TRBV20-1
d_gene: NA
j_gene: TRBJ2-1
abundance: many
CDR3aa: CSARGGLPNEQFF
CDR3nt: TGCAGTGCTAGAGGGGGACTCCCGAATGAGCAGTTCTTC

v_gene: TRBV7-8
d_gene: TRBD1
j_gene: TRBJ2-1
abundance: few
CDR3aa: CASSVRDRAYNEQFF
CDR3nt: TGTGCCAGCAGCGTCCGGGACAGGGCTTACAATGAGCAGTTCTTC

v_gene: TRBV7-9
d_gene: TRBD1
j_gene: TRBJ2-7
abundance: few
CDR3aa: CASSSPGGTGSHEQYF
CDR3nt: TGTGCCAGCAGTTCCCCTGGAGGGACAGGGAGTCACGAGCAGTACTTC

v_gene: TRBV6-2/TRBV6-3
d_gene: NA
j_gene: TRBJ2-4
abundance: NA
CDR3aa: CASSYSRESKNIQYF
CDR3nt: TGTGCCAGCAGTTACTCGAGGGAGAGCAAAAACATTCAGTACTTC

v_gene: TRBV5-1
d_gene: TRBD2
j_gene: TRBJ2-5
abundance: NA
CDR3aa: CASSSGGAPIQETQYF
CDR3nt: TGCGCCAGCAGTTCCGGGGGGGCCCCGATCCAAGAGACCCAGTACTTC

v_gene: TRBV10-3
d_gene: NA
j_gene: TRBJ2-3
abundance: NA
CDR3aa: CAISDRPPDTQYF
CDR3nt: TGTGCCATCAGTGATCGCCCCCCGGATACGCAGTATTTT